This entry features one T cell receptor beta chain sequence. Antigen: not known. V lost 7 bases and J lost 10, with 20 bases in between. The CDR3 has 14 amino acids. Per the germline V gene, CDR1 is SEHNR and CDR2 is FQNEAQ (reference sequence). PCR was performed using 60 Vbeta and 13 Jbeta primers. Using immunoSEQ multiplex PCR, the repertoire was profiled, and TCRdb retains in-frame clones only, with some absent. This table has 100,000 to 150,000 clones, approximately 84% appearing once. This sample was included in a study of cytomegalovirus exposure and HLA in healthy donors. Study-level points and caveats: V- and J-gene trimming of TCR beta was linked (in a later analysis) to a missense DCLRE1C variant.

The source of this sequence is a man aged 50 to 60 in good health and CMV-seronegative. This chain uses TRBV7-9 with TRBJ2-1; no clear D gene. The sequenced sample was PBMCs. The CDR3 DNA follows: TGTGCCAGCATAGAATTTTCCCCCCAATACGAGCAGTTCTTC. Residues: CASIEFSPQYEQFF.